This TCR beta chain emerged from a study of cytomegalovirus exposure and HLA in healthy donors. Study-wide background: The 100 to 150 validation repertoires were reported in a later analysis to have been generated on the same platform as the 500 to 700 first-cohort repertoires. Notes on the study in general: The classifier was said to identify cytomegalovirus status with high specificity and sensitivity. Some TCR beta chains (approximately 180 of them) were listed as cytomegalovirus-associated.

Profiling relied on immunoSEQ multiplex PCR, and the TCRdb table lists in-frame clones only, not all of them. The sample lists approximately 150,000 clones, around 90% occurring once. As concerns this clone: Its antigen is unidentified.

The CDR3 is 14 amino acids. Trimming took off 3 bases at V and 8 bases at J, with 14 bases between the two ends. Per germline, CDR1 SGHAT and CDR2 FQNNGV. The J gene is TRBJ2-4, the V gene TRBV11-2; D might be TRBD1 (5 bases). The sample consisted of PBMCs. The TCR sequence derives from a man aged 18 to 35 in good health and CMV-seropositive. As DNA, the CDR3 is TGTGCCAGCAGCTTTGGGGCGGTCCCGGACATTCAGTACTTC. Translation: CASSFGAVPDIQYF.